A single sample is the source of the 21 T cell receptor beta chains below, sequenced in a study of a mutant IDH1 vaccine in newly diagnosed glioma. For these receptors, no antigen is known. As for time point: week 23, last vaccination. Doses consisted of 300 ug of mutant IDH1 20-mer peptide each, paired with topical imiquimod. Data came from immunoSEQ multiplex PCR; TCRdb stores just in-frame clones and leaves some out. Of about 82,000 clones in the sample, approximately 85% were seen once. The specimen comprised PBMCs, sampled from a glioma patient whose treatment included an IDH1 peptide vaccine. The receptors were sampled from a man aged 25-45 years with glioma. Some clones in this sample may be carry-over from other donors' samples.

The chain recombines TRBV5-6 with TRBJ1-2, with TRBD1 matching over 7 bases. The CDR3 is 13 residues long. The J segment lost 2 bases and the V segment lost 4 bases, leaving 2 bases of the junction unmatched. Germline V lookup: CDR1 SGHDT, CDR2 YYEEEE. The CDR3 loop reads CASSRTGNYGYTF. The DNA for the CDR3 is TGTGCCAGCAGCAGGACAGGCAACTATGGCTACACCTTC.

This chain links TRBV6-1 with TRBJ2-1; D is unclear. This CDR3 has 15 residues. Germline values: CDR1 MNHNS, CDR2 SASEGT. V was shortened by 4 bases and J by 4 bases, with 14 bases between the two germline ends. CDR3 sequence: CASSVRTRDYNEQFF. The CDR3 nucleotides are TGTGCCAGCAGTGTCCGGACGAGAGATTACAATGAGCAGTTCTTC.

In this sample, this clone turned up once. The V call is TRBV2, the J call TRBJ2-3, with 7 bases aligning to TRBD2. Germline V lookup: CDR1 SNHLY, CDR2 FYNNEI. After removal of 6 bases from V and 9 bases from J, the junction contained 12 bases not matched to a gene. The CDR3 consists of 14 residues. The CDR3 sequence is CASRRDYSGDTQYF. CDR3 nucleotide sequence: TGTGCCAGCAGGCGGGACTACTCCGGAGACACGCAGTATTTT.

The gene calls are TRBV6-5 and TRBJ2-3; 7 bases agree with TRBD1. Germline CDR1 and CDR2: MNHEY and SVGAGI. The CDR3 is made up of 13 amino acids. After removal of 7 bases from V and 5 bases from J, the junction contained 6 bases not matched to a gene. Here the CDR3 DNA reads TGTGCCAGCACTAACAGGGGAAAAGATACGCAGTATTTT. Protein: CASTNRGKDTQYF.

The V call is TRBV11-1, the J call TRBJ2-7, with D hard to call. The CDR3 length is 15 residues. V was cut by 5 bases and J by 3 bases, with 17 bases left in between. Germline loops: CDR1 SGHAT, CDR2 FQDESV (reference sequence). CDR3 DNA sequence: TGTGCCAGCAGCCGGACCCAAGGACCCTACTACGAGCAGTACTTC. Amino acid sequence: CASSRTQGPYYEQYF.

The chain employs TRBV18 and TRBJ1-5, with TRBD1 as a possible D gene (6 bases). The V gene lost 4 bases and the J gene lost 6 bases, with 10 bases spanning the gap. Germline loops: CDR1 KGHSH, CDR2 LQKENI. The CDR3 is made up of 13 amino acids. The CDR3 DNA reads TGTGCCAGCTCACGAGAAGGGGGTCAGCCCCAGCATTTT. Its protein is CASSREGGQPQHF.

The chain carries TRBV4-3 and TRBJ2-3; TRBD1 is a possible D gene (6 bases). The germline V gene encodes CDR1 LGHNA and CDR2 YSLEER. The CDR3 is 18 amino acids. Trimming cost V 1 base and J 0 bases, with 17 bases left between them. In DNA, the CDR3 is TGCGCCAGCAGCCAAGGGGCAGGGGATAGGCCTAGCACAGATACGCAGTATTTT. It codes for CASSQGAGDRPSTDTQYF.

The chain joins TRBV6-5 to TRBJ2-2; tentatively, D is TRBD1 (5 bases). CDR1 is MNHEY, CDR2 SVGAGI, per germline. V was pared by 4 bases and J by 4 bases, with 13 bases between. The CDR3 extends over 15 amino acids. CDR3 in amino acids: CASSSQGLGTGELFF. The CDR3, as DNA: TGTGCCAGCAGTTCCCAGGGTCTGGGCACCGGGGAGCTGTTTTTT.

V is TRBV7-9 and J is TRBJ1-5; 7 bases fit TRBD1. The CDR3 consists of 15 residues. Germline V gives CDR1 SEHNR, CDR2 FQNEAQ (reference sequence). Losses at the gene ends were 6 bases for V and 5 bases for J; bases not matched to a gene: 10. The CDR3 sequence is CASSLGPGGDQPQHF. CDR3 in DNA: TGTGCCAGCAGTCTAGGGCCAGGGGGTGATCAGCCCCAGCATTTT. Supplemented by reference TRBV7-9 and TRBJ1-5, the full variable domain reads DTGVSQNPRHKITKRGQNVTFRCDPISEHNRLYWYRQTLGQGPEFLTYFQNEAQLEKSRLLSDRFSAERPKGSFSTLEIQRTEQGDSAMYLCASSLGPGGDQPQHFGDGTRLSIL.

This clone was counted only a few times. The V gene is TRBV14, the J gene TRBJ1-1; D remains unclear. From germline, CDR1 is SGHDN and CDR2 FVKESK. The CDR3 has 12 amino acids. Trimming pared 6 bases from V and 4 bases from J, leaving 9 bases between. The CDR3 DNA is TGTGCCAGCAGTCGAATTCGCACTGAAGCTTTCTTT. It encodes CASSRIRTEAFF.

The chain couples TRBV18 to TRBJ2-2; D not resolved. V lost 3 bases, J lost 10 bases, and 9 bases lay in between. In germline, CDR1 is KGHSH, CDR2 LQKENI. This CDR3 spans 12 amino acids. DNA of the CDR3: TGTGCCAGCTCACCGCGGCAGGTGGAGCTGTTTTTT. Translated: CASSPRQVELFF.

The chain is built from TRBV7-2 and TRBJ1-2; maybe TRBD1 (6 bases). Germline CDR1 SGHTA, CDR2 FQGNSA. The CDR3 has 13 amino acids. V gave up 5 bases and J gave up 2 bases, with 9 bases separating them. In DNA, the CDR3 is TGTGCCAGCAGCCACAGGGTGAACTATGGCTACACCTTC. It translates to CASSHRVNYGYTF.

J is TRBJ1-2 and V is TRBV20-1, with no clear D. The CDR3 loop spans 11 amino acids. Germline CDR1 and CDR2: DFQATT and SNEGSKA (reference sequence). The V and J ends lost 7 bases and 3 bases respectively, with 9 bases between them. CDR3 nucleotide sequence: TGCAGTGTTGCGCTGGACTATGGCTACACCTTC. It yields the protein CSVALDYGYTF.

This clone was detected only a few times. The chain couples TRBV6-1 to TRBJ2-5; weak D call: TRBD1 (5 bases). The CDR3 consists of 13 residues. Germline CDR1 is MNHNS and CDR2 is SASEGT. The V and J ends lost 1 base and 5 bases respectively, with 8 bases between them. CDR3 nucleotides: TGTGCCAGCAGTGAAGGGGGCTGGGAGACCCAGTACTTC. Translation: CASSEGGWETQYF.

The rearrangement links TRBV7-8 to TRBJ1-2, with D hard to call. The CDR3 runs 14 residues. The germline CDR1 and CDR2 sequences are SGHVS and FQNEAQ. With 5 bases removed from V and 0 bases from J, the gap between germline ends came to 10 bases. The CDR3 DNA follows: TGTGCCAGCAGCCCGCAGAGAGCTAACTATGGCTACACCTTC. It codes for CASSPQRANYGYTF.

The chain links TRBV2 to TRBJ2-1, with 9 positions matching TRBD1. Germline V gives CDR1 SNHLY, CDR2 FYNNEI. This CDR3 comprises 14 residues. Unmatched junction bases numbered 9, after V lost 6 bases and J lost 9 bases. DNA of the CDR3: TGTGCCAGCAGGAGGACAGGGGAATGGAGTGAGCAGTTCTTC. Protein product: CASRRTGEWSEQFF.

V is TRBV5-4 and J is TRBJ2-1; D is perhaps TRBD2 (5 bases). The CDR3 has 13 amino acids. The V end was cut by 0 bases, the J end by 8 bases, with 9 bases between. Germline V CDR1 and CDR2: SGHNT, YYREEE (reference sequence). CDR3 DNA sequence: TGTGCCAGCAGCTTGGTAGAGGGCGATGAGCAGTTCTTC. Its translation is CASSLVEGDEQFF.

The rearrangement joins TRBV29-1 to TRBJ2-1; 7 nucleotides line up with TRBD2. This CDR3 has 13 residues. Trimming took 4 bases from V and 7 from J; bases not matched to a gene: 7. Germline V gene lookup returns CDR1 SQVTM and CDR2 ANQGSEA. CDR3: CSVGGGFGNEQFF. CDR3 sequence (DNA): TGCAGCGTTGGGGGGGGATTTGGTAATGAGCAGTTCTTC.

Written as DNA, the CDR3 is TGCGCCAGCAGCCAGGCCACAAGGCTAAAGGAGACCCAGTACTTC. Protein: CASSQATRLKETQYF. The V call is TRBV4-1, the J call TRBJ2-5; D is undetermined. CDR1 is MGHRA and CDR2 is YSYEKL in the germline V gene. The CDR3 is 15 residues long. Trimming cost V 3 bases and J 5 bases, with 16 bases left between them.

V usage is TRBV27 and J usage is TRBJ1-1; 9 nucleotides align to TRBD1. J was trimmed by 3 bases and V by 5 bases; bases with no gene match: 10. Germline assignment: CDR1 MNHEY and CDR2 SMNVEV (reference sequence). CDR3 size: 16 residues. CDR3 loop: CASSRLQGAKDTEAFF. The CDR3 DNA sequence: TGTGCCAGCAGTAGATTACAGGGGGCAAAGGACACTGAAGCTTTCTTT.

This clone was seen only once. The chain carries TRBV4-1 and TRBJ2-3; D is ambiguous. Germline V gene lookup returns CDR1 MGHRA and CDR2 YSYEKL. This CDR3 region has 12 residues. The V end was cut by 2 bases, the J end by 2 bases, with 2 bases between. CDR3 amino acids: CASSQTTDTQYF. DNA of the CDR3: TGCGCCAGCAGCCAAACCACAGATACGCAGTATTTT.